This T cell receptor beta chain is drawn from a study of low-dose radiotherapy and immunotherapy resistance in tumors. Overall study: The treatment that patients received was intravenous nivolumab 240 mg every two weeks plus ipilimumab 1 mg/kg every six weeks.

The time point here: before trial treatment. Germline values: CDR1 LGHNA, CDR2 YSLEER. The CDR3 spans 16 residues. The V and J ends lost 2 bases and 6 bases respectively, with 17 bases between them. TRAV- and TRBV-specific primers were used for first-strand cDNA, which covered alpha and beta chains. TCRs underwent 20 PCR cycles of amplification with a constant-region primer and V-primer adapter. Each CDR3 protein is one row after TCRdb ran MiXCR on the reads. The sample comprises tens of thousands of distinct CDR3 sequences, less than 25% of which are singletons, and approximately 5.3% rests with the top ten.

This sample comprised PBMCs, obtained before treatment. This TCR came from a male donor with prostate cancer. V gene TRBV4-3 combines with J gene TRBJ1-5, with D perhaps matching TRBD1 (6 bases). The CDR3 bases are TGCGCCAGCAGCCAACAATACAGGGACCCCCCTCAGCCCCAGCATTTT. Translation gives CASSQQYRDPPQPQHF.